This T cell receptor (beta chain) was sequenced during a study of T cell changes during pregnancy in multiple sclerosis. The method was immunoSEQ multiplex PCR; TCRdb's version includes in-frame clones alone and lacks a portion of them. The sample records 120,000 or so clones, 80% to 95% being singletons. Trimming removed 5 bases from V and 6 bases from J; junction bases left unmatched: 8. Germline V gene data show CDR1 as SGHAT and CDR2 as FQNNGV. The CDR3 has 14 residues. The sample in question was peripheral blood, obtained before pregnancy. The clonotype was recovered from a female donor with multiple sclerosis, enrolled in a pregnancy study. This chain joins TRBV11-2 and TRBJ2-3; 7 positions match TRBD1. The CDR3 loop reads CASSRQGSMDTQYF. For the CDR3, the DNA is TGTGCCAGCAGCCGACAGGGTTCAATGGATACGCAGTATTTT.